These 25 T cell receptor beta chains were sequenced from one sample in a study of cytomegalovirus exposure and HLA in healthy donors. Vbeta (60) and Jbeta (13) primers were used in the PCR. Sequenced by immunoSEQ multiplex PCR; TCRdb stores in-frame clones only, minus some. Of 150,000 or so clones in the sample, around 78% were seen once. The material sequenced was PBMCs. Receptors originate from a woman aged 40 to 50 in good health and CMV-seronegative.

The V and J genes are TRBV2 and TRBJ1-1, with D perhaps matching TRBD1 (6 bases). There are 15 residues in the CDR3. Germline V gene data show CDR1 as SNHLY and CDR2 as FYNNEI. The germline V and J ends were trimmed by 3 bases and 1 base, with 12 bases remaining between them. Here the CDR3 reads CASSEQGPQNTEAFF. CDR3 sequence (DNA): TGTGCCAGCAGTGAGCAGGGGCCTCAGAACACTGAAGCTTTCTTT.

The table lists this clone with a count of one. V usage is TRBV7-3 and J usage is TRBJ2-5; the match to TRBD2 covers 8 bases. CDR1 and CDR2 from the germline V gene are SGHTA and FQGTGA. After removal of 2 bases from V and 3 bases from J, the junction contained 2 bases not matched to a gene. There are 14 residues in the CDR3. The CDR3 is CASSLGAGEETQYF. CDR3 coding DNA: TGTGCCAGCAGCTTAGGAGCGGGAGAAGAGACCCAGTACTTC.

The chain has TRBV2 and TRBJ2-3; possibly TRBD2 for D (5 bases). V was trimmed by 6 bases and J by 0 bases, leaving 10 bases between them. This CDR3 is 14 amino acids long. Germline lookup yields CDR1 SNHLY and CDR2 FYNNEI. The CDR3: CASRSGPSTDTQYF. The CDR3 DNA sequence: TGTGCCAGCAGAAGCGGACCGAGCACAGATACGCAGTATTTT.

This clone showed up just a few times. The V call is TRBV15, the J call TRBJ2-7, with D perhaps TRBD1 (6 bases). V lost 3 bases to trimming and J lost 2 bases, with 20 bases between them. This CDR3 spans 17 amino acids. The germline gives CDR1 LNHNV, CDR2 YYDKDF (reference sequence). CDR3 DNA: TGTGCCACCAGCAGCCACCTCCTAGGGGACACAACCTACGAGCAGTACTTC. Translation gives CATSSHLLGDTTYEQYF.

The chain combines TRBV7-9 with TRBJ1-2, with 7 bases aligning to TRBD1. The CDR3 contains 12 residues. The trim removed 5 bases at V and 8 bases at J, leaving 5 bases unmatched. Germline CDR1 SEHNR, CDR2 FQNEAQ (reference sequence). The CDR3 loop is CASSEDRAGYTF. In DNA, the CDR3 is TGTGCCAGCAGCGAAGACAGGGCGGGCTACACCTTC.

CDR3 amino acids: CSVESGIDTQYF. The CDR3 DNA reads as TGCAGCGTTGAAAGCGGGATAGATACGCAGTATTTT. This rearrangement joins TRBV29-1 to TRBJ2-3; 7 positions match TRBD2. The germline V gene encodes CDR1 SQVTM and CDR2 ANQGSEA. The CDR3 spans 12 residues. V lost 2 bases and J lost 5; bases outside the gene matches: 1.

There are a few counts of this clone. V is TRBV10-1 and J is TRBJ2-1; TRBD2 aligns across 9 bases. V lost 4 bases and J lost 10; bases outside the gene matches: 8. The CDR3 spans 14 residues. Germline CDR1 is WNHNN and CDR2 is SYGVQD (reference sequence). The CDR3 DNA follows: TGCGCCAGCAGTGGGGTAGCGGGAGCCGGAGAGCAGTTCTTC. Encoded protein: CASSGVAGAGEQFF.

This sequence joins TRBV2 and TRBJ1-1; unclear D gene. Trimming took off 7 bases at V and 3 bases at J, with 15 bases between the two ends. This CDR3 spans 14 amino acids. Germline V gene lookup returns CDR1 SNHLY and CDR2 FYNNEI. CDR3 coding DNA: TGTGCCAGCACCGACTCAAGGCGGGACACTGAAGCTTTCTTT. Its protein is CASTDSRRDTEAFF.

This rearrangement joins TRBV5-1 to TRBJ2-3, with TRBD2 identical over 8 bases. The V and J ends lost 2 bases and 3 bases, in that order; junction bases with no gene match: 2. The germline CDR1 and CDR2 sequences are SGHRS and YFSETQ. The CDR3 contains 14 residues. As DNA, the CDR3 is TGCGCCAGCAGCTTCCAGCGGGAGACAGATACGCAGTATTTT. Its translation: CASSFQRETDTQYF. Full variable domain (outside the CDR3, taken from reference TRBV5-1 and TRBJ2-3): KAGVTQTPRYLIKTRGQQVTLSCSPISGHRSVSWYQQTPGQGLQFLFEYFSETQRNKGNFPGRFSGRQFSNSRSEMNVSTLELGDSALYLCASSFQRETDTQYFGPGTRLTVL.

This clone was counted a few times. The J gene is TRBJ1-5, the V gene TRBV19; the D is unclear. The CDR3 sequence is 18 residues long. Germline V gene lookup returns CDR1 LNHDA and CDR2 SQIVND (reference sequence). The CDR3 nucleotides read TGTGCTAATAGCGGCCGGGAAGGAACTTACAATAGCAATCAGCCCCAGCATTTT. It codes for CANSGREGTYNSNQPQHF.

The chain uses TRBV5-1 and TRBJ2-1; the D gene is possibly TRBD2 (6 bases). The CDR3 has 15 amino acids. The V end lost 0 bases, the J end lost 5 bases, and 12 bases lay between the germline ends. Germline V lookup: CDR1 SGHRS, CDR2 YFSETQ. Here the CDR3 reads CASSLEWGVDNEQFF. CDR3 sequence (DNA): TGCGCCAGCAGCTTGGAGTGGGGGGTAGACAATGAGCAGTTCTTC.

The chain carries TRBV28 and TRBJ1-6; D ambiguous. From germline, CDR1 is MDHEN and CDR2 SYDVKM. This CDR3 region has 17 residues. The V end was cut by 7 bases, the J end by 3 bases, with 19 bases between. In nucleotides, the CDR3 is TGTGCCAGCACTCTCCGCCCCCCACGGGGCTATAATTCACCCCTCCACTTT. As protein: CASTLRPPRGYNSPLHF.

CDR3 nucleotides: TGTGCCAGCAGCTTAAGTAAAGTAGAGACTAGCGGGAGTGATTTACAAGAGACCCAGTACTTC. As protein: CASSLSKVETSGSDLQETQYF. This sequence joins TRBV13 and TRBJ2-5, with 12 nucleotides matching TRBD2. The V gene's germline CDR1 is PRHDT and CDR2 FYEKMQ (reference sequence). The V gene end was trimmed by 2 bases and the J gene end by 2 bases; junction bases not matched to a gene: 18. The CDR3 covers 21 residues.

The V call is TRBV20-1, the J call TRBJ2-7, with D maybe TRBD2 (5 bases). V gave up 5 bases and J gave up 7 bases, with 12 bases separating them. The CDR3 consists of 11 residues. CDR1 and CDR2 from the germline V gene are DFQATT and SNEGSKA (reference sequence). The CDR3 bases are TGCAGTGCTGCCCCGGGGTGGGAGCAGTACTTC. This sequence encodes CSAAPGWEQYF.

The chain uses TRBV29-1 and TRBJ2-5; 7 nucleotides align to TRBD1. CDR1 is SQVTM, CDR2 ANQGSEA, per germline. The CDR3 runs to 13 residues. The V and J ends lost 7 bases and 1 base, in that order; junction bases with no gene match: 6. The CDR3 DNA reads TGCAGCGGGGGACAGCAAGCCCAAGAGACCCAGTACTTC. Protein product: CSGGQQAQETQYF.

The rearrangement uses TRBV20-1 and TRBJ2-3; 7 bases map to TRBD2. This CDR3 contains 10 residues. With 6 bases clipped from V and 6 bases from J, the junction kept 0 bases outside the gene matches. The germline V gene encodes CDR1 DFQATT and CDR2 SNEGSKA (reference sequence). The CDR3 loop reads CSAGGDTQYF. The CDR3 coding sequence is TGCAGTGCGGGGGGGGATACGCAGTATTTT.

V usage is TRBV15 and J usage is TRBJ2-5; a possible D gene is TRBD1 (7 bases). The V and J ends lost 1 base and 5 bases respectively, with 17 bases between them. Germline V gene lookup returns CDR1 LNHNV and CDR2 YYDKDF (reference sequence). CDR3 length equals 16 residues. The CDR3 sequence is CATSRVAAGGGETQYF. Here the CDR3 DNA reads TGTGCCACCAGCAGAGTAGCGGCAGGGGGTGGGGAGACCCAGTACTTC.

This sequence joins TRBV18 and TRBJ1-5; tentative D call: TRBD1 (5 bases). The CDR3 length is 17 residues. Germline values: CDR1 KGHSH, CDR2 LQKENI. Trimming cost V 2 bases and J 1 base, with 15 bases left between them. The CDR3 DNA reads TGTGCCAGCTCACCAGTTGGGGGAGGGAGAAGCAATCAGCCCCAGCATTTT. Its protein product is CASSPVGGGRSNQPQHF.

The V gene is TRBV5-6, the J gene TRBJ1-1, with a tentative D call TRBD1 (5 bases). Germline V gene sequence: CDR1 SGHDT, CDR2 YYEEEE. V lost 0 bases to trimming and J lost 2 bases, with 11 bases between them. The CDR3 extends over 15 amino acids. The CDR3 DNA follows: TGTGCCAGCAGCTTGGGTCTAGGGGCCAACACTGAAGCTTTCTTT. This encodes CASSLGLGANTEAFF.

V gene TRBV7-9 combines with J gene TRBJ2-1; D is unresolved. The germline V gene has CDR1 SEHNR and CDR2 FQNEAQ (reference sequence). The length of the CDR3 is 13 residues. V was pared by 5 bases and J by 7 bases, with 12 bases between. CDR3 nucleotides: TGTGCCAGCAGCCCCGTGGCGGCGAATGAGCAGTTCTTC. It translates to CASSPVAANEQFF.

The chain's CDR3 is CAWTSGRIRGYF. CDR3 bases: TGTGCCTGGACTAGCGGGAGAATACGGGGGTATTTT. The genes are TRBV30 and TRBJ2-3; 10 nucleotides align to TRBD2. This CDR3 comprises 12 residues. Unmatched junction bases numbered 9, after V lost 4 bases and J lost 14 bases. CDR1 GTSNPN and CDR2 SVGIG come from the germline V gene (reference sequence). Together with reference TRBV30 and TRBJ2-3, the CDR3 gives the full variable domain: SQTIHQWPATLVQPVGSPLSLECTVEGTSNPNLYWYRQAAGRGLQLLFYSVGIGQISSEVPQNLSASRPQDRQFILSSKKLLLSDSGFYLCAWTSGRIRGYFGPGTRLTVL.

The chain employs TRBV5-1 and TRBJ1-1; a weak D match, TRBD1 (6 bases). The CDR3 is made up of 14 amino acids. Germline V lookup: CDR1 SGHRS, CDR2 YFSETQ. Deletions cut 0 bases from V and 3 bases from J, with 9 bases between. The CDR3 sequence is CASSLGQAHTEAFF. Written as DNA, the CDR3 is TGCGCCAGCAGCTTGGGACAGGCCCACACTGAAGCTTTCTTT.

The V call is TRBV6-1, the J call TRBJ2-3, with TRBD2 matching 9 bases. Germline loops: CDR1 MNHNS, CDR2 SASEGT. The CDR3 is 14 residues long. V shed 7 bases, J shed 4 bases, and the junction held 6 bases outside the gene matches. CDR3 residues: CASISGRKADTQYF. The DNA for the CDR3 is TGTGCCAGCATTAGCGGGAGAAAAGCAGATACGCAGTATTTT.

On this clone itself: Other DNA sequences within the sample encode an identical CDR3. The chain combines TRBV18 with TRBJ2-5; weak D call: TRBD1 (5 bases). The V end was cut by 0 bases, the J end by 5 bases, with 10 bases between. This CDR3 contains 14 residues. Germline CDR1 and CDR2: KGHSH and LQKENI. CDR3 DNA: TGTGCCAGCTCACCACCCGGGCAGGGTGAGACCCAGTACTTC. Translating it yields CASSPPGQGETQYF. The full variable domain, its missing parts supplied by reference TRBV18 and TRBJ2-5, is NAGVMQNPRHLVRRRGQEARLRCSPMKGHSHVYWYRQLPEEGLKFMVYLQKENIIDESGMPKERFSAEFPKEGPSILRIQQVVRGDSAAYFCASSPPGQGETQYFGPGTRLLVL.

This chain links TRBV6-6 with TRBJ2-7, with D possibly TRBD1 on 6 matching bases. With 8 bases removed from V and 6 bases from J, the gap between germline ends came to 14 bases. The CDR3 is made up of 12 amino acids. Germline V gene sequence: CDR1 MNHNY, CDR2 SVGAGI (reference sequence). The CDR3 sequence: CASRSQGLEQYF. The CDR3 bases are TGTGCCAGCCGGTCACAGGGCCTCGAGCAGTACTTC.